This is a list of T cell receptor beta chains from one sample in a study of CD8 T cells in Susac syndrome. TCRdb reanalysed the immunoSEQ multiplex PCR reads using MiXCR and keeps one entry per CDR3 protein. This table holds over 140,000 distinct CDR3 sequences, just under 95% found once. Sequencing used CD4+ T cells from PBMCs. These receptors were taken from a human donor with Susac syndrome. Both conserved end residues are part of each CDR3. The order of the fields is J gene, D gene, V gene, clone size, CDR3 protein, CDR3 DNA. The D gene is left open where the match is weak. Clone size is not always given. Where it is, it says once, few, many or a class for expanded clones.

J gene: TRBJ2-3
D gene: -
V gene: TRBV4-1
clone size: -
CDR3 protein: CASSPPLVRGGSPSTDTQYF
CDR3 DNA: TGCGCCAGCAGCCCTCCCCTTGTGAGGGGGGGATCCCCTAGCACAGATACGCAGTATTTT

J gene: TRBJ1-5
D gene: -
V gene: TRBV10-3
clone size: -
CDR3 protein: CAISEGRNQPQHF
CDR3 DNA: TGTGCCATCTCTGAGGGGAGAAATCAGCCCCAGCATTTT

J gene: TRBJ2-4
D gene: TRBD1
V gene: TRBV5-4
clone size: -
CDR3 protein: CASSLARGAKNIQYF
CDR3 DNA: TGTGCCAGCAGCTTGGCCAGGGGGGCCAAAAACATTCAGTACTTC

J gene: TRBJ1-6
D gene: -
V gene: TRBV12-3/TRBV12-4
clone size: -
CDR3 protein: CASSHGGSPLHF
CDR3 DNA: TGTGCCAGCAGTCACGGGGGGTCACCCCTCCACTTT

J gene: TRBJ2-2
D gene: -
V gene: TRBV7-2
clone size: -
CDR3 protein: CASRGLGGELFF
CDR3 DNA: TGTGCCAGCAGGGGGCTTGGCGGGGAGCTGTTTTTT

J gene: TRBJ2-3
D gene: -
V gene: TRBV12-3/TRBV12-4
clone size: -
CDR3 protein: CASSPGGADTQYF
CDR3 DNA: TGTGCCAGCAGTCCTGGCGGTGCTGATACGCAGTATTTT

J gene: TRBJ2-7
D gene: -
V gene: TRBV6-6
clone size: -
CDR3 protein: CASSTWTGSYEQYF
CDR3 DNA: TGTGCCAGCAGTACCTGGACGGGCTCCTACGAGCAGTACTTC

J gene: TRBJ2-7
D gene: TRBD1
V gene: TRBV9
clone size: -
CDR3 protein: CASSVGGTGNEQYF
CDR3 DNA: TGTGCCAGCAGCGTAGGCGGGACAGGGAACGAGCAGTACTTC

J gene: TRBJ1-2
D gene: -
V gene: TRBV13
clone size: -
CDR3 protein: CASSLRGLDYGYTF
CDR3 DNA: TGTGCCAGCAGCTTAAGGGGCCTGGACTATGGCTACACCTTC

J gene: TRBJ1-2
D gene: -
V gene: TRBV20-1
clone size: once
CDR3 protein: CSASPQLGGYGYTF
CDR3 DNA: TGCAGTGCTAGCCCCCAGCTCGGGGGCTATGGCTACACCTTC

J gene: TRBJ2-1
D gene: TRBD2
V gene: TRBV13
clone size: -
CDR3 protein: CASSHSASGRPGAYNEQFF
CDR3 DNA: TGTGCCAGCAGCCACTCGGCTAGCGGGAGGCCTGGGGCATACAATGAGCAGTTCTTC

J gene: TRBJ1-4
D gene: TRBD1
V gene: TRBV30
clone size: -
CDR3 protein: CAWGTDEKLFF
CDR3 DNA: TGTGCCTGGGGGACAGACGAAAAACTGTTTTTT

J gene: TRBJ2-3
D gene: -
V gene: TRBV5-1
clone size: -
CDR3 protein: CASSLTGTQGDTQYF
CDR3 DNA: TGCGCCAGCAGCCTAACAGGGACCCAGGGAGATACGCAGTATTTT

J gene: TRBJ2-6
D gene: -
V gene: TRBV29-1
clone size: -
CDR3 protein: CSAGRTAARGANVLTF
CDR3 DNA: TGCAGCGCTGGACGAACAGCAGCCCGCGGGGCCAACGTCCTGACTTTC

J gene: TRBJ2-2
D gene: -
V gene: TRBV6-5
clone size: -
CDR3 protein: CASSYSGGGDPTGELFF
CDR3 DNA: TGTGCCAGCAGTTACTCTGGAGGGGGCGACCCCACCGGGGAGCTGTTTTTT

J gene: TRBJ2-5
D gene: -
V gene: TRBV21-1
clone size: -
CDR3 protein: CASRRTSGKETQYF
CDR3 DNA: TGTGCCAGCAGGAGGACTAGCGGAAAAGAGACCCAGTACTTC

J gene: TRBJ2-5
D gene: -
V gene: TRBV7-9
clone size: -
CDR3 protein: CASSWAGGQETQYF
CDR3 DNA: TGTGCCAGCAGTTGGGCAGGAGGGCAAGAGACCCAGTACTTC

J gene: TRBJ1-2
D gene: TRBD1
V gene: TRBV30
clone size: -
CDR3 protein: CAWQGANGYTF
CDR3 DNA: TGTGCCTGGCAGGGGGCTAATGGCTACACCTTC

J gene: TRBJ2-3
D gene: TRBD2
V gene: TRBV5-4
clone size: -
CDR3 protein: CASSLVAAGEDTQYF
CDR3 DNA: TGTGCCAGCAGCTTGGTGGCAGCGGGAGAAGATACGCAGTATTTT

J gene: TRBJ1-2
D gene: -
V gene: TRBV24-1
clone size: -
CDR3 protein: CATSDGEYGYTF
CDR3 DNA: TGTGCCACCAGTGATGGGGAGTATGGCTACACCTTC

J gene: TRBJ2-2
D gene: -
V gene: TRBV23-1
clone size: -
CDR3 protein: CASSHRGGELFF
CDR3 DNA: TGCGCCAGCAGTCACCGAGGCGGGGAGCTGTTTTTT

J gene: TRBJ2-1
D gene: TRBD1
V gene: TRBV7-9
clone size: -
CDR3 protein: CASTATGDRYNEQFF
CDR3 DNA: TGTGCCAGCACCGCAACAGGGGACCGCTACAATGAGCAGTTCTTC

J gene: TRBJ1-6
D gene: -
V gene: TRBV20-1
clone size: -
CDR3 protein: CSARDPFQNSPLHF
CDR3 DNA: TGCAGTGCTAGAGACCCATTCCAGAATTCACCCCTCCACTTT

J gene: TRBJ1-5
D gene: TRBD1
V gene: TRBV20-1
clone size: -
CDR3 protein: CSVVQGDQPQHF
CDR3 DNA: TGCAGTGTGGTGCAGGGGGATCAGCCCCAGCATTTT

J gene: TRBJ2-4
D gene: -
V gene: TRBV30
clone size: -
CDR3 protein: CAWRSPGEVIQYF
CDR3 DNA: TGTGCCTGGAGGAGTCCAGGAGAGGTCATTCAGTACTTC

J gene: TRBJ2-3
D gene: TRBD2
V gene: TRBV2
clone size: -
CDR3 protein: CASSGLAGSTDTQYF
CDR3 DNA: TGTGCCAGCAGTGGACTAGCGGGTAGCACAGATACGCAGTATTTT

J gene: TRBJ1-4
D gene: -
V gene: TRBV9
clone size: -
CDR3 protein: CASSRVVGANEKLFF
CDR3 DNA: TGTGCCAGCAGCCGAGTCGTAGGGGCTAATGAAAAACTGTTTTTT

J gene: TRBJ2-1
D gene: TRBD1
V gene: TRBV29-1
clone size: -
CDR3 protein: CSVEGNRGSSYNEQFF
CDR3 DNA: TGCAGCGTTGAGGGGAACAGGGGGTCCTCCTACAATGAGCAGTTCTTC

J gene: TRBJ2-1
D gene: -
V gene: TRBV9
clone size: -
CDR3 protein: CASSVSPGGSEEQFF
CDR3 DNA: TGTGCCAGCAGCGTAAGTCCGGGGGGCTCTGAAGAGCAGTTCTTC

J gene: TRBJ2-1
D gene: -
V gene: TRBV20-1
clone size: -
CDR3 protein: CSASDFEQFF
CDR3 DNA: TGCAGTGCTAGTGACTTTGAGCAGTTCTTC

J gene: TRBJ1-1
D gene: -
V gene: TRBV6-4
clone size: -
CDR3 protein: CASSDSENTEAFF
CDR3 DNA: TGTGCCAGCAGTGACTCGGAGAACACTGAAGCTTTCTTT

J gene: TRBJ1-6
D gene: -
V gene: TRBV7-9
clone size: -
CDR3 protein: CASSSDGYNSPLHF
CDR3 DNA: TGTGCCAGCAGCTCGGACGGGTATAATTCACCCCTCCACTTT

J gene: TRBJ1-5
D gene: -
V gene: TRBV28
clone size: -
CDR3 protein: CASNTGGMSQPQHF
CDR3 DNA: TGTGCCAGCAACACTGGGGGGATGAGTCAGCCCCAGCATTTT

J gene: TRBJ1-2
D gene: -
V gene: TRBV5-1
clone size: -
CDR3 protein: CASSLAGDFRGYTF
CDR3 DNA: TGCGCCAGCAGCTTGGCCGGGGATTTTCGCGGCTACACCTTC

J gene: TRBJ1-1
D gene: -
V gene: TRBV20-1
clone size: -
CDR3 protein: CSATRGEGEAFF
CDR3 DNA: TGCAGTGCCACCAGAGGGGAGGGTGAAGCTTTCTTT

J gene: TRBJ2-7
D gene: -
V gene: TRBV12-3/TRBV12-4
clone size: -
CDR3 protein: CASSLRNEQYF
CDR3 DNA: TGTGCCAGCAGTTTACGTAACGAGCAGTACTTC

J gene: TRBJ1-6
D gene: -
V gene: TRBV10-3
clone size: -
CDR3 protein: CAISESGAGYSSPLHF
CDR3 DNA: TGTGCCATCAGTGAGTCTGGGGCAGGGTATAGTTCACCCCTCCACTTT

J gene: TRBJ1-2
D gene: -
V gene: TRBV11-2
clone size: once
CDR3 protein: CASSQTWGSYGYTF
CDR3 DNA: TGTGCCAGCAGCCAAACGTGGGGATCCTATGGCTACACCTTC

J gene: TRBJ1-2
D gene: -
V gene: TRBV28
clone size: -
CDR3 protein: CASREDGYTF
CDR3 DNA: TGTGCCAGCAGAGAAGATGGCTACACCTTC

J gene: TRBJ2-4
D gene: -
V gene: TRBV5-1
clone size: -
CDR3 protein: CASSLGARAKNIQYF
CDR3 DNA: TGCGCCAGCAGCTTGGGGGCCAGAGCCAAAAACATTCAGTACTTC

J gene: TRBJ1-1
D gene: -
V gene: TRBV7-2
clone size: once
CDR3 protein: CASSAPGTVNTEAFF
CDR3 DNA: TGTGCCAGCAGCGCGCCCGGGACGGTTAACACTGAAGCTTTCTTT

J gene: TRBJ1-1
D gene: -
V gene: TRBV30
clone size: -
CDR3 protein: CAWSVTGGAFF
CDR3 DNA: TGTGCCTGGAGTGTAACTGGGGGAGCTTTCTTT

J gene: TRBJ2-3
D gene: -
V gene: TRBV15
clone size: -
CDR3 protein: CATSRNKGVWKVQGKGADTQYF
CDR3 DNA: TGTGCCACCAGCAGGAATAAAGGGGTCTGGAAAGTTCAGGGGAAGGGTGCAGATACGCAGTATTTT

J gene: TRBJ1-4
D gene: -
V gene: TRBV30
clone size: -
CDR3 protein: CASQQEREKLFF
CDR3 DNA: TGTGCCTCTCAACAGGAACGGGAAAAACTGTTTTTT

J gene: TRBJ2-7
D gene: TRBD2
V gene: TRBV10-2
clone size: -
CDR3 protein: CASSDGGRVQQYF
CDR3 DNA: TGCGCCAGCAGTGACGGCGGGAGGGTTCAGCAGTACTTC

J gene: TRBJ1-1
D gene: TRBD1
V gene: TRBV19
clone size: once
CDR3 protein: CASTGTIRGKSEAFF
CDR3 DNA: TGTGCCAGTACCGGTACCATCAGGGGGAAGAGTGAAGCTTTCTTT

J gene: TRBJ1-1
D gene: -
V gene: TRBV11-2
clone size: -
CDR3 protein: CASSPRTDTEAFF
CDR3 DNA: TGTGCCAGCAGCCCGAGGACAGACACTGAAGCTTTCTTT

J gene: TRBJ1-1
D gene: -
V gene: TRBV29-1
clone size: -
CDR3 protein: CSATGQRRDTEAFF
CDR3 DNA: TGCAGCGCCACTGGACAGAGAAGGGACACTGAAGCTTTCTTT

J gene: TRBJ1-2
D gene: -
V gene: TRBV5-4
clone size: -
CDR3 protein: CASSVDQIPNYGYTF
CDR3 DNA: TGTGCCAGCAGCGTGGACCAAATACCCAACTATGGCTACACCTTC

J gene: TRBJ1-2
D gene: -
V gene: TRBV20-1
clone size: -
CDR3 protein: CSARRDTPNYGYTF
CDR3 DNA: TGCAGTGCTAGAAGGGACACTCCTAACTATGGCTACACCTTC

J gene: TRBJ2-1
D gene: TRBD2
V gene: TRBV30
clone size: -
CDR3 protein: CAWSPGLAGGNEQFF
CDR3 DNA: TGTGCCTGGAGTCCGGGACTAGCGGGAGGGAATGAGCAGTTCTTC

J gene: TRBJ1-3
D gene: -
V gene: TRBV28
clone size: once
CDR3 protein: CASKSGSGNTIYF
CDR3 DNA: TGTGCCAGCAAGTCAGGGTCTGGAAACACCATATATTTT

J gene: TRBJ2-3
D gene: -
V gene: TRBV12-3/TRBV12-4
clone size: -
CDR3 protein: CASSPSRRADTQYF
CDR3 DNA: TGTGCCAGCAGCCCAAGTCGGCGGGCAGATACGCAGTATTTT